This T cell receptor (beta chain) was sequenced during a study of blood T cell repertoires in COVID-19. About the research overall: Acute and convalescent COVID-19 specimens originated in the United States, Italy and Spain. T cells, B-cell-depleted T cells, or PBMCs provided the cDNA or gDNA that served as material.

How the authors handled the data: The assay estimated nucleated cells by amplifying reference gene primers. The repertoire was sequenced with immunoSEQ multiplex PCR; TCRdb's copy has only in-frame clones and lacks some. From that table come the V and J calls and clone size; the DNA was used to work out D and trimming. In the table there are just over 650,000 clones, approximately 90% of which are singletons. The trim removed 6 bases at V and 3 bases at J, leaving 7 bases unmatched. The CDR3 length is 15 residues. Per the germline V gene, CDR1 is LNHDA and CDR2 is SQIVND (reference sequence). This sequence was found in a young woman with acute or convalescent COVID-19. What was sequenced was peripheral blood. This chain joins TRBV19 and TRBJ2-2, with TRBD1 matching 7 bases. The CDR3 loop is CASSTIQGDTGELFF. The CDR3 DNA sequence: TGTGCCAGTAGCACTATTCAGGGGGACACCGGGGAGCTGTTTTTT.